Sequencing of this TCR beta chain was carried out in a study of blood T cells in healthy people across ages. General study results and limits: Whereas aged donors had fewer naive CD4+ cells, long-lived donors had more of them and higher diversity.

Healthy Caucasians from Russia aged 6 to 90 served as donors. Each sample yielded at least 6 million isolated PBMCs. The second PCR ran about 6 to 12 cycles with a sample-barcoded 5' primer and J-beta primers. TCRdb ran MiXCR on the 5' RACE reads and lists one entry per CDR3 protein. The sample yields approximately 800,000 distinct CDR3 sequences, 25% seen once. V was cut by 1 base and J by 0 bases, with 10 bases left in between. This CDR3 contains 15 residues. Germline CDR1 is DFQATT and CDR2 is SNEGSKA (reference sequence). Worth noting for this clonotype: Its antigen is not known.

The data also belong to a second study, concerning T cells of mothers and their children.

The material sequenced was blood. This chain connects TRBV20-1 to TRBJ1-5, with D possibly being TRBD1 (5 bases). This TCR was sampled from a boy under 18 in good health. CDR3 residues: CSARVPQGSNQPQHF. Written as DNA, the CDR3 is TGCAGTGCTAGAGTTCCTCAGGGTAGCAATCAGCCCCAGCATTTT.